This T cell receptor beta chain was sequenced in a study of blood T cell repertoires in COVID-19. Overall study: Acute-phase and convalescent COVID-19 samples originated in the United States, Italy and Spain. In each case, the material was cDNA or gDNA derived from T cells, B-cell-depleted T cells, or PBMCs.

In the source study's methods: Amplifying reference gene primers gave estimates of nucleated cell counts. Sequencing used immunoSEQ multiplex PCR; TCRdb keeps in-frame clones, though not all of them. That table furnishes V, J and clone size, whereas the DNA furnished D and trimming. Of over 130,000 clones listed, approximately 88% are singletons. CDR3 length equals 13 residues. Per germline, CDR1 MNHEY and CDR2 SVGAGI. Trimming stripped 8 bases from V and 4 bases from J, with 12 bases between. The clonotype originates from a man aged 55 to 70 with active or convalescent COVID-19. The genes are TRBV6-5 and TRBJ1-3; possibly TRBD1 for D (5 bases). The sequenced sample was peripheral blood. Here the CDR3 DNA reads TGTGCCAGCGCGGGGACTCCCGGAAACACCATATATTTT. Translated, it gives CASAGTPGNTIYF.